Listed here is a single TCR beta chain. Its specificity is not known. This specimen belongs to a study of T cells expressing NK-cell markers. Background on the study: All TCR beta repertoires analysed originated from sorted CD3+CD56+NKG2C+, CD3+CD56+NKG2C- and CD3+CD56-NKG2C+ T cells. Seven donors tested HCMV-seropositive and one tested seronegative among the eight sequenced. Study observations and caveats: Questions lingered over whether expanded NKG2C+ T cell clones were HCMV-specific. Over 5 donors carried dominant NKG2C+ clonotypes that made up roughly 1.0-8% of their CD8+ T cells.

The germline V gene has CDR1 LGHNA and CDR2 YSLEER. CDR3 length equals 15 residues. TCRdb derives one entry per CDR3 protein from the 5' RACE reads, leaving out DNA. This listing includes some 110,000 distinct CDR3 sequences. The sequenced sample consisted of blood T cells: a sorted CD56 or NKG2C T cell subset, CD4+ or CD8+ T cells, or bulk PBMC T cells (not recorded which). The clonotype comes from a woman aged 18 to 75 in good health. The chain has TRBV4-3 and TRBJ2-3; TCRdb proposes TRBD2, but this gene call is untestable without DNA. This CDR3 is CASSQYSGRTDTQYF.